A selection of T cell receptor beta chains follows, all from one sample in a study of CD8+ T cells in alopecia areata. Profiling relied on immunoSEQ multiplex PCR, and the TCRdb table lists in-frame clones only, not all of them. Here the sample spans approximately 280,000 clones, 58% being singletons. Sample: CD4+ T cells sorted from blood, taken at week 24, from a patient treated with tofacitinib. The origin of the receptors is a human donor with alopecia areata. Both conserved end residues are part of each CDR3. D genes are given only for firm matches. The size field is filled for only some rows; it gives once, few, many or a size class.

CDR3 protein: CASSYSGTYGGYTF; CDR3 DNA: TGTGCCAGCAGTTACTCCGGGACTTATGGGGGCTACACCTTC; J gene: TRBJ1-2; clone size: -; V gene: TRBV6-5; D gene: -
CDR3 protein: CAITDEALETQYF; CDR3 DNA: TGTGCCATCACCGATGAGGCTCTTGAGACCCAGTACTTC; J gene: TRBJ2-5; clone size: -; V gene: TRBV6-5; D gene: -
CDR3 protein: CASSRLVTDTQYF; CDR3 DNA: TGTGCCAGCAGTCGACTAGTAACAGATACGCAGTATTTT; J gene: TRBJ2-3; clone size: -; V gene: TRBV6-5; D gene: -
CDR3 protein: CASSSTGIRMNTEAFF; CDR3 DNA: TGCGCCAGCAGCTCGACAGGGATCAGGATGAACACTGAAGCTTTCTTT; J gene: TRBJ1-1; clone size: -; V gene: TRBV5-1; D gene: TRBD1
CDR3 protein: CASSPQGTGNSPLHF; CDR3 DNA: TGTGCCAGCTCACCACAAGGGACAGGGAATTCACCCCTCCACTTT; J gene: TRBJ1-6; clone size: -; V gene: TRBV18; D gene: TRBD1
CDR3 protein: CASSQGVGASGNQETQYF; CDR3 DNA: TGCGCCAGCAGCCAAGGGGTGGGGGCTAGCGGAAACCAAGAGACCCAGTACTTC; J gene: TRBJ2-5; clone size: -; V gene: TRBV4-3; D gene: -
CDR3 protein: CASSLWSAGATYEQYF; CDR3 DNA: TGCGCCAGCAGCTTGTGGTCCGCGGGGGCAACCTACGAGCAGTACTTC; J gene: TRBJ2-7; clone size: few; V gene: TRBV5-1; D gene: -
CDR3 protein: CASSWPRGVSSYNEQFF; CDR3 DNA: TGCGCCAGCAGCTGGCCCAGGGGCGTGAGCTCCTACAATGAGCAGTTCTTC; J gene: TRBJ2-1; clone size: -; V gene: TRBV5-1; D gene: -
CDR3 protein: CASSPEPGQENSPLHF; CDR3 DNA: TGCGCCAGCAGCCCGGAGCCGGGACAGGAGAATTCACCCCTCCACTTT; J gene: TRBJ1-6; clone size: -; V gene: TRBV5-1; D gene: TRBD1
CDR3 protein: CAWSLGRMNSGNTIYF; CDR3 DNA: TGTGCCTGGAGTCTAGGACGGATGAACTCTGGAAACACCATATATTTT; J gene: TRBJ1-3; clone size: -; V gene: TRBV30; D gene: -